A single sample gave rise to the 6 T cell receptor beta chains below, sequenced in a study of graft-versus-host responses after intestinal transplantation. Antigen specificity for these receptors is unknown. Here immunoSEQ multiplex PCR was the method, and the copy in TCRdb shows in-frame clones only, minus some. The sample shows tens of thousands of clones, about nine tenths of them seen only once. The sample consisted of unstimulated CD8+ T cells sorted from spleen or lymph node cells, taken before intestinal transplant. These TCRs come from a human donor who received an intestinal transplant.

CDR3 nucleotide sequence: TGTGCCAGCAGCAGATCGGGACTAGCGGGGGGGCCCACAGATACGCAGTATTTT. Its protein is CASSRSGLAGGPTDTQYF. The chain is built from TRBV13 and TRBJ2-3; 16 bases match TRBD2. J was trimmed by 2 bases and V by 5 bases; bases with no gene match: 7. This CDR3 contains 18 residues. Germline V gives CDR1 PRHDT, CDR2 FYEKMQ (reference sequence).

CDR3 sequence (DNA): TGTGCCAGTAGTTGGACAGGGAATAGCAATCAGCCCCAGCATTTT. Amino acids: CASSWTGNSNQPQHF. This chain links TRBV19 with TRBJ1-5, with TRBD1 matching over 8 bases. Germline CDR1 LNHDA, CDR2 SQIVND (reference sequence). V trimming: 5 bases; J trimming: 0 bases; junction bases outside the gene matches: 3. The CDR3 is 15 residues long.

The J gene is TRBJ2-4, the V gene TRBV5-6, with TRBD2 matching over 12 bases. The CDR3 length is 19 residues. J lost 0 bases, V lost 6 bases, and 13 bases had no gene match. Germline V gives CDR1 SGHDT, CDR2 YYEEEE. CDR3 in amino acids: CASNSGGLAGTVAKNIQYF. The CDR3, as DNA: TGTGCCAGCAACTCTGGAGGACTAGCGGGGACAGTAGCCAAAAACATTCAGTACTTC.

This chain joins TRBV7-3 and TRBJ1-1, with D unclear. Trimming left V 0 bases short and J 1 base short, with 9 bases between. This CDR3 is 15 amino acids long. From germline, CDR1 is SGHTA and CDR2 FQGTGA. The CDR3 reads CASSLTGTRNTEAFF. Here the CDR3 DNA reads TGTGCCAGCAGCTTAACGGGAACAAGGAACACTGAAGCTTTCTTT. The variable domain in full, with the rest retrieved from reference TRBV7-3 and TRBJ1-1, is GAGVSQTPSNKVTEKGKYVELRCDPISGHTALYWYRQSLGQGPEFLIYFQGTGAADDSGLPNDRFFAVRPEGSVSTLKIQRTERGDSAVYLCASSLTGTRNTEAFFGQGTRLTVV.

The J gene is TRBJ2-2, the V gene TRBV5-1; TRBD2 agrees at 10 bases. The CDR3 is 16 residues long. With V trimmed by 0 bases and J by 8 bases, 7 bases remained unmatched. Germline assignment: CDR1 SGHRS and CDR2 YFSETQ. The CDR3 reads CASSLVLAGEIGELFF. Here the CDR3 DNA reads TGCGCCAGCAGCTTGGTTCTAGCGGGAGAAATTGGGGAGCTGTTTTTT.

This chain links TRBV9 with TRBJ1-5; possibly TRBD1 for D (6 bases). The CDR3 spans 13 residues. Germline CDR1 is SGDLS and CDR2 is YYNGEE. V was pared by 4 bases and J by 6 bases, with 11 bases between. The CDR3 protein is CASSLRGGQPQHF. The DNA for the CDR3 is TGTGCCAGCAGCCTCAGGGGAGGTCAGCCCCAGCATTTT.